The present entry profiles one T cell receptor beta chain with its context. The target antigen is unknown. The PCR had 60 Vbeta and 13 Jbeta primers. The method was immunoSEQ multiplex PCR; TCRdb's version includes in-frame clones alone and lacks a portion of them. This sample has approximately 130,000 clones, with under 85% found just once. The data were obtained in a study of cytomegalovirus exposure and HLA in healthy donors. Study observations and caveats: An analysis that came later showed most CMV-associated TCR beta chains appearing HLA-restricted. Later analysis demonstrated an association between a missense DCLRE1C variant and TCR beta V- and J-gene trimming. TCR association rates varied by HLA locus in a later analysis, with DRB1 highest and HLA-C lowest.

The material sequenced was PBMCs. The receptor's source is a boy younger than 18 in good health and CMV-seronegative.

CDR3 sequence: CASRWTGTATGNTEAFF. The CDR3 nucleotides read TGTGCAAGTCGCTGGACCGGGACAGCGACGGGGAACACTGAAGCTTTCTTT. The rearrangement links TRBV12-2 to TRBJ1-1; the table names TRBD1, a call not compared with the DNA. TRBV12-2 is shown as a pseudogene. The CDR3 is 17 amino acids.